Detailed here is one T cell receptor beta chain. This entry comes from a study of control samples from healthy donors and cancer patients. The method was immunoSEQ multiplex PCR; TCRdb's version includes in-frame clones alone and lacks a portion of them. The table shows over 150,000 clones, with approximately 92% occurring only once. The V end was cut by 6 bases, the J end by 8 bases, with 16 bases between. CDR1 is MNHNY, CDR2 SVGAGI, per germline (reference sequence). The CDR3 consists of 13 residues. V is TRBV6-6 and J is TRBJ1-2, with D hard to call. The source of this sequence is a woman aged 35 to 49 in good health. The sequencing input was blood. Written as DNA, the CDR3 is TGTGCCAGCAGCGAAACTACCCCGGGGGGCTACACCTTC. It translates to CASSETTPGGYTF.